Below, 30 T cell receptor beta chains from the same sample are listed, as sequenced in a study of T cell clonality in common variable immunodeficiency. Libraries were prepared by immunoSEQ multiplex PCR; TCRdb keeps only in-frame clonotypes and omits some of them. Recorded here are about 35,000 clones, none singletons. The sample was peripheral blood mononuclear cells. Source of these receptors: a person aged 18-70 years in good health.

Ten or more counts support this clone. The observed sequence ends 3 residues before the CDR3 terminus, with the missing tail filled in from the germline J gene. The rearrangement joins TRBV7-2 to TRBJ2-7; TRBD2 aligns across 7 bases. The germline CDR1 and CDR2 sequences are SGHTA and FQGNSA. V was clipped by 0 bases and J by 6 bases; unmatched bases: 5. The CDR3 covers 14 residues. The covered CDR3 bases are TGTGCCAGCAGCTTAGCGTCTTGGGGGGGCGAG. Amino acids: CASSLASWGGE. The whole CDR3 reads CASSLASWGGEQYF.

Of note for this clone: The sequence runs out 3 residues before the end of the CDR3; the remainder is reconstructed from the germline J gene. The chain has TRBV2 and TRBJ2-5; TRBD1 matches at 7 bases. This CDR3 region has 15 residues. Germline V lookup: CDR1 SNHLY, CDR2 FYNNEI. The V segment lost 7 bases and the J segment 5 bases; nucleotides outside the gene matches: 13. The CDR3 region is CASTRGRGSRETQYF. The sequenced part of the CDR3 DNA is TGTGCCAGCACCAGGGGCAGGGGGTCTCGGGAGACC.

This clone was picked up many times. The read gets to within 3 residues of the CDR3 end, and the germline J gene fills in the rest. The gene calls are TRBV20-1 and TRBJ1-1, with D unclear. The germline V gene encodes CDR1 DFQATT and CDR2 SNEGSKA (reference sequence). The CDR3 runs 15 residues. Trimming shortened V by 1 base and J by 4 bases, and 16 bases separated the two germline ends. CDR3 DNA (partial): TGCAGTGCTAGAGCCTACAGCGGTTTGAGCACTGAA. This translates into CSARAYSGLSTE. The entire CDR3 protein is CSARAYSGLSTEAFF.

This clone has a handful of counts. The CDR3 is cut off 3 residues early in the read; its end comes from the germline J gene. This rearrangement joins TRBV19 to TRBJ2-3, with D perhaps matching TRBD2 (5 bases). The CDR3 consists of 13 residues. Germline V CDR1 and CDR2: LNHDA, SQIVND (reference sequence). CDR3 DNA (partial): TGTGCCAGTAGTACGGGGTTACGAGAGACG. This translates into CASSTGLRET. The complete CDR3 reads CASSTGLRETQYF.

This clone was observed at least ten times. The read ends 3 residues before the CDR3 terminus; that terminus is restored from the germline J gene. The rearrangement joins TRBV5-1 to TRBJ2-5, with a possible D match to TRBD2 (6 bases). Germline V lookup: CDR1 SGHRS, CDR2 YFSETQ. The V gene lost 4 bases and the J gene lost 4 bases, with 14 bases spanning the gap. The CDR3 sequence is 14 residues long. This chain's CDR3 is CASSPGRTGETQYF. CDR3 DNA, as far as it was read: TGCGCCAGCAGCCCCGGGAGAACAGGAGAGACC.

This clone has at least ten counts. The read ends 3 residues early relative to the CDR3; the germline J gene fills the gap. This chain uses TRBV20-1 with TRBJ2-6; possible D gene TRBD2, 5 bases. This CDR3 contains 17 residues. Trimming took 5 bases from V and 0 from J, leaving 17 bases between them. The germline V gene has CDR1 DFQATT and CDR2 SNEGSKA (reference sequence). The part of the CDR3 DNA that was read is TGCAGTGCTCGGGTGGACTCGCGAACCTCTGGGGCCAACGTC. This translates into CSARVDSRTSGANV. In full, the CDR3 is CSARVDSRTSGANVLTF.

This clone was seen a handful of times. The observed sequence ends 3 residues before the CDR3 terminus, with the missing tail filled in from the germline J gene. The V call is TRBV2, the J call TRBJ1-2; D unresolved. There are 13 residues in the CDR3. The germline gives CDR1 SNHLY, CDR2 FYNNEI. CDR3 in amino acids: CASSVARADTYTF. The sequenced part of the CDR3 DNA is TGTGCCAGCAGCGTCGCGCGGGCGGATACC. Combining the CDR3 with reference TRBV2 and TRBJ1-2 gives the whole variable domain EPEVTQTPSHQVTQMGQEVILRCVPISNHLYFYWYRQILGQKVEFLVSFYNNEISEKSEIFDDQFSVERPDGSNFTLKIRSTKLEDSAMYFCASSVARADTYTFGSGTRLTVV.

This clone was found many times. The read is 3 residues too short to cover the CDR3 end, so that end is filled in from the germline J gene. The chain joins TRBV7-8 to TRBJ2-1; 10 bases line up with TRBD2. This CDR3 has 14 amino acids. V shed 3 bases and J 8 bases; nucleotides not matched to a gene: 4. Germline CDR1 and CDR2: SGHVS and FQNEAQ. The CDR3 protein is CASSFPSGSYEQFF. The CDR3 bases that were read are TGTGCCAGCAGCTTTCCTAGCGGGAGTTATGAG.

This clone has only a few counts. The CDR3 goes on 3 residues after the read ends, and that part is filled in from the germline J gene. The chain couples TRBV30 to TRBJ2-2; 7 bases match TRBD1. This CDR3 comprises 13 residues. V dropped 8 bases and J dropped 1; count of bases not matched to a gene: 4. Germline-derived CDR1 and CDR2 are GTSNPN and SVGIG (reference sequence). This CDR3 reads CARQGVNTGELFF. CDR3 DNA, as far as it was read: TGTGCCAGACAGGGCGTGAACACCGGGGAG.

In its sample, this clone was seen a few times. The read finishes 3 residues shy of the CDR3 end, and the germline J gene is used to complete it. This chain joins TRBV2 and TRBJ1-1, with D unresolved. This CDR3 is built from 12 residues. V lost 6 bases and J 7 bases, leaving 12 bases between the germline ends. Per germline, CDR1 SNHLY and CDR2 FYNNEI. CDR3 protein: CASRPHPGEAFF. The CDR3 DNA, read in part, is TGTGCCAGCAGGCCCCATCCGGGTGAA.

This clone has ten or more counts. The read halts 3 residues ahead of the CDR3 end, with the missing end drawn from the germline J gene. The chain carries TRBV4-1 and TRBJ2-7; 8 nucleotides agree with TRBD1. The CDR3 sequence is 15 residues long. Germline CDR1 MGHRA, CDR2 YSYEKL. Losses at the gene ends were 5 bases for V and 2 bases for J; bases not matched to a gene: 8. CDR3 sequence reads: CASSETGAAAYEQYF. CDR3 bases read: TGCGCCAGCAGCGAGACAGGGGCCGCAGCCTACGAG.

This clone was counted only a few times. The missing CDR3 end, 3 residues past where the read stops, is filled in from the germline J gene. This rearrangement joins TRBV11-2 to TRBJ2-3, with 7 bases identical to TRBD1. Germline loops: CDR1 SGHAT, CDR2 FQNNGV. There are 14 residues in the CDR3. The CDR3 spells CASSLGTVRETQYF. CDR3 bases read: TGTGCCAGCAGCCTCGGGACAGTGAGGGAGACG.

This clone has at least ten counts. With the read ending 3 residues before the CDR3 end, the germline J gene is used to fill in that end. J is TRBJ2-1 and V is TRBV12-3 or TRBV12-4, with D perhaps TRBD2 (5 bases). Trimming stripped 3 bases from V and 6 bases from J, with 12 bases between. The CDR3 length is 14 residues. The CDR3 protein is CASSFYGELNEQFF. Partial CDR3 DNA: TGTGCCAGCAGTTTTTACGGGGAACTCAATGAG.

This clone was seen ten or more times. The read falls 3 residues short of the CDR3 end, and the missing part is taken from the germline J gene. The chain employs TRBV18 and TRBJ2-7, with D possibly matching TRBD1 (6 bases). Deletions cut 2 bases from V and 6 bases from J, with 14 bases between. The CDR3 contains 14 residues. In germline, CDR1 is KGHSH, CDR2 LQKENI. The DNA read from the CDR3 is TGTGCCAGCTCACCATCAGGGGTTATTATCGAG. It codes for CASSPSGVIIE. In full, the CDR3 reads CASSPSGVIIEQYF.

The table lists this clone with many counts. The CDR3 end is not reached by the read, which stops 3 residues before it; the germline J gene fills it in. The gene calls are TRBV7-3 and TRBJ1-1, with 10 bases fitting TRBD1. Germline V CDR1 and CDR2: SGHTA, FQGTGA. CDR3 length equals 20 residues. Trimming removed 0 bases from V and 0 bases from J; junction bases left unmatched: 13. CDR3 DNA, as far as it was read: TGTGCCAGCAGCTTAACCTCATACTTTGACAGGGGGCCCGTGAACACTGAA. This sequence encodes CASSLTSYFDRGPVNTE. From start to end, the CDR3 is CASSLTSYFDRGPVNTEAFF.

Worth noting for this clone: The read stops 3 residues short of the end of the CDR3; the missing end is completed from the germline J gene. The chain combines TRBV2 with TRBJ2-3, with a tentative D call TRBD1 (6 bases). There are 14 residues in the CDR3. In germline, CDR1 is SNHLY, CDR2 FYNNEI. The sequenced part of the CDR3 DNA is TGTGCCAGCAGTGATAATAGGGGGTCCGAGACG. Protein sequence: CASSDNRGSET. The entire CDR3 protein is CASSDNRGSETQYF.

Only a few counts were recorded for this clone. From the germline J gene comes the end of the CDR3, since the read stops 3 residues before it. The J gene is TRBJ1-1, the V gene TRBV7-2, with D unclear. V lost 0 bases and J lost 3, with 5 bases in between. This CDR3 region has 13 residues. Per germline, CDR1 SGHTA and CDR2 FQGNSA. The CDR3 DNA, read in part, is TGTGCCAGCAGCTTAGCTACTTACACTGAA. Translating it yields CASSLATYTE. Given in full, the CDR3 is CASSLATYTEAFF.

About this clone: The CDR3 extends 3 residues past the end of the read, so its final part is completed from the germline J gene. This sequence joins TRBV2 and TRBJ2-7; 7 bases align to TRBD2. V was clipped by 8 bases and J by 6 bases; unmatched bases: 16. Germline loops: CDR1 SNHLY, CDR2 FYNNEI. The length of the CDR3 is 15 residues. The sequenced part of the CDR3 DNA is TGTGCCAGCCGAAGTAGGCGGGGAGGGCCATCCGAG. Its protein product is CASRSRRGGPSE. The CDR3 reads in full as CASRSRRGGPSEQYF.

This clone occurred a few times. CDR3: CAVVEGAANQPQHF. CDR3 DNA, as far as it was read: TGTGCCGTCGTCGAGGGGGCAGCCAATCAGCCC. The chain uses TRBV7-9 and TRBJ1-5; 7 positions agree with TRBD1. The CDR3 end falls 3 residues outside the read, so it is completed with the germline J gene. CDR1 is SEHNR, CDR2 FQNEAQ, per germline (reference sequence). Trimming took 11 bases from V and 3 from J; bases not matched to a gene: 10. This CDR3 has 14 residues.

With respect to this clone: The read ends 3 residues shy of where the CDR3 ends; the end is completed using the germline J gene. The genes are TRBV5-4 and TRBJ2-5; D remains ambiguous. This CDR3 is built from 13 residues. Germline CDR1 and CDR2: SGHNT and YYREEE (reference sequence). The germline V and J ends were trimmed by 0 bases and 2 bases, with 5 bases remaining between them. CDR3 protein: CASSLAQQETQYF. CDR3 bases read: TGTGCCAGCAGCTTGGCCCAGCAAGAGACC.

This clone has just a few counts. The read falls 3 residues short of the CDR3 end, and the missing part is taken from the germline J gene. The chain combines TRBV18 with TRBJ1-5; TRBD1 might be the D (5 bases). Deletions cut 2 bases from V and 3 bases from J, with 17 bases between. The CDR3 loop spans 17 amino acids. Germline V lookup: CDR1 KGHSH, CDR2 LQKENI. The sequenced part of the CDR3 DNA is TGTGCCAGCTCACCAAAGGGGAAAGGGGAGGTCAATCAGCCC. Its translation is CASSPKGKGEVNQP. The whole CDR3 reads CASSPKGKGEVNQPQHF.

This clone occurred many times. Read sequence stops 3 residues before the CDR3 end, and the germline J gene provides the missing end. The chain recombines TRBV7-2 with TRBJ2-2; TRBD1 matches at 7 bases. The CDR3 covers 15 residues. Germline V CDR1 and CDR2: SGHTA, FQGNSA. The CDR3: CASSLHRGTNEKLFF. The DNA read from the CDR3 is TGTGCCAGCAGCTTACACAGGGGTACGAATGAAAAG.

This clone was detected ten times or more. The read terminates 3 residues ahead of where the CDR3 ends, so the germline J gene completes it. The rearrangement links TRBV10-3 to TRBJ2-3, with D possibly TRBD2 on 5 matching bases. This CDR3 region has 13 residues. V was cut by 2 bases and J by 6 bases, with 9 bases left in between. Germline CDR1 ENHRY, CDR2 SYGVKD. The CDR3 bases that were read are TGTGCCATCAGTGAGCCGAGGGTTGATACG. This codes for CAISEPRVDT. The entire CDR3 protein reads CAISEPRVDTQYF.

Many counts were recorded for this clone. From the germline J gene comes the end of the CDR3, since the read stops 3 residues before it. This chain uses TRBV18 with TRBJ2-2; D gene ambiguous. Germline CDR1 KGHSH, CDR2 LQKENI. Deletions cut 3 bases from V and 3 bases from J, with 14 bases between. This CDR3 contains 16 residues. The CDR3 loop reads CASSPVTPFDTGELFF. Incomplete CDR3 DNA: TGTGCCAGCTCACCCGTAACACCGTTCGACACCGGGGAG.

This clone was recorded at least ten times. The read falls 3 residues short of the CDR3 end, and the missing part is taken from the germline J gene. J is TRBJ1-6 and V is TRBV5-4; TRBD1 matches at 10 bases. With 0 bases clipped from V and 10 bases from J, the junction kept 4 bases outside the gene matches. CDR1 and CDR2 from the germline V gene are SGHNT and YYREEE (reference sequence). The CDR3 length is 15 residues. This CDR3 is CASSLVTGGGSPLHF. CDR3 DNA, as far as it was read: TGTGCCAGCAGCTTGGTGACAGGGGGCGGATCACCC.

This clone has a handful of counts. The read is 3 residues too short to cover the CDR3 end, so that end is filled in from the germline J gene. The chain has TRBV6-2 or TRBV6-3 and TRBJ2-7, with unresolved D. The germline gives CDR1 MNHEY, CDR2 SVGEGT. Trimming pared 2 bases from V and 6 bases from J, leaving 8 bases between. CDR3 length: 12 amino acids. The sequenced part of the CDR3 DNA is TGTGCCAGCAGTTACCTTTCCGGCGAG. Translation: CASSYLSGE. The whole CDR3 protein is CASSYLSGEQYF.

This clone was recorded many times. The read terminates 3 residues before the CDR3 end, so the remaining end is supplied by the germline J gene. This chain connects TRBV5-5 to TRBJ2-2; D is possibly TRBD2 (5 bases). Germline CDR1 SGHKS, CDR2 YYEKEE (reference sequence). The germline V and J ends were trimmed by 1 base and 3 bases, with 10 bases remaining between them. CDR3 size: 15 residues. The sequenced part of the CDR3 DNA is TGTGCCAGCAGCTTGAGAGGGCTCGACACCGGGGAG. The encoded protein is CASSLRGLDTGE. The whole CDR3 region reads CASSLRGLDTGELFF.

This clone showed up many times. The CDR3 end falls 3 residues outside the read, so it is completed with the germline J gene. The chain recombines TRBV28 with TRBJ2-3, with D perhaps TRBD1 (6 bases). This CDR3 has 12 amino acids. CDR1 and CDR2 (germline): MDHEN, SYDVKM. The DNA read from the CDR3 is TGTGCCAGCTGCACAGGGTCTTATGCG. Its protein is CASCTGSYA. The CDR3 reads in full as CASCTGSYAQYF.

This clone was seen at least ten times. The read is 3 residues too short to cover the CDR3 end, so that end is filled in from the germline J gene. The chain combines TRBV20-1 with TRBJ2-1; 7 bases agree with TRBD1. The CDR3 is made up of 14 amino acids. Germline V gene sequence: CDR1 DFQATT, CDR2 SNEGSKA (reference sequence). The V gene end was trimmed by 5 bases and the J gene end by 2 bases; junction bases not matched to a gene: 6. The CDR3 DNA, read in part, is TGCAGTGCTCGAGGGACAGTAACCTACAATGAG. Translated: CSARGTVTYNE. The entire CDR3 sequence reads CSARGTVTYNEQFF.

Many counts were recorded for this clone. Read coverage stops 3 residues before the CDR3 terminus; the germline J gene supplies the remainder. The rearrangement joins TRBV18 to TRBJ2-2; tentatively, D is TRBD2 (5 bases). The CDR3 sequence is 11 residues long. Germline V gene sequence: CDR1 KGHSH, CDR2 LQKENI. The CDR3 reads CASSSGETLFF. CDR3 bases read: TGTGCCAGCTCATCCGGGGAGACG.